This T cell receptor beta chain was captured in a study of T cell clusters in autoimmune cytopenias. The wider study: Per sample, median TRB depth was roughly 50,000 reads, yielding a median approximately 2,400 distinct clonotypes.

One tube held mixed TRB-A and TRB-B primer pools for touch-down PCR. From its re-call of the multiplex PCR reads, TCRdb lists each CDR3 protein once, without DNA. Reported are roughly 7,000 distinct CDR3 sequences; the ten largest clones contain 4.5% to 5.5%. TRB was amplified from approximately 250 ng of peripheral blood genomic DNA per sample. Germline CDR1 MNHEY, CDR2 SVGEGT. The length of the CDR3 is 14 residues. A further study also used this sample, focusing on T cell repertoires in aging, cancer and after chemotherapy. From that study: Over several months to years, re-sampled healthy donor repertoires clearly shared clones. Across the chemotherapy interval, each cancer cohort showed higher median generation probability, suggesting thymic rebound. No conclusions about immunological memory after chemotherapy can be drawn from the repertoire data.

The clonotype was recovered from a human donor in good health. Sequencing was carried out using peripheral blood. This rearrangement joins TRBV6-2 or TRBV6-3 to TRBJ2-4; without DNA, the TCRdb call of TRBD1 cannot be checked. This CDR3 reads CASRPGGGKNIQYF.